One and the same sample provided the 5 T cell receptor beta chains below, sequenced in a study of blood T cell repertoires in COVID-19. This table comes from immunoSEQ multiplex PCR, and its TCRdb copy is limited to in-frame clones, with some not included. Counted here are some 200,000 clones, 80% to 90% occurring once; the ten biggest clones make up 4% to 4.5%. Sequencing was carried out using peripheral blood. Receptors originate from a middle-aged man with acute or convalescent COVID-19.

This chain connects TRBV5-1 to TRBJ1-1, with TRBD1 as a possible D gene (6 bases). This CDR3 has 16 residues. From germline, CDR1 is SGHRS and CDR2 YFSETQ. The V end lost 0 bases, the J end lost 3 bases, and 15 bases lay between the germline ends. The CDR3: CASSLGQGSEDTEAFF. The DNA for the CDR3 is TGCGCCAGCAGCTTGGGGCAGGGGAGTGAGGACACTGAAGCTTTCTTT.

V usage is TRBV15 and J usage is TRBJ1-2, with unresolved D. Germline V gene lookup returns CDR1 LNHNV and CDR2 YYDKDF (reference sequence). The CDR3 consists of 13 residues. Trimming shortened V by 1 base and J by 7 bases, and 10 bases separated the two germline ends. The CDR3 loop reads CATSRALEGGYTF. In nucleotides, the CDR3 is TGTGCCACCAGCAGAGCTTTGGAGGGTGGCTACACCTTC.

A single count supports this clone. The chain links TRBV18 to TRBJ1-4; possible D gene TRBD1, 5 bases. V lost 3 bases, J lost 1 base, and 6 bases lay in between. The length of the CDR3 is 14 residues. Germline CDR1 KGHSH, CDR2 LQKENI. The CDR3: CASSPTVTNEKLFF. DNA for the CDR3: TGTGCCAGCTCACCGACAGTAACTAATGAAAAACTGTTTTTT. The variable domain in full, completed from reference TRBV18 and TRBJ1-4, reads NAGVMQNPRHLVRRRGQEARLRCSPMKGHSHVYWYRQLPEEGLKFMVYLQKENIIDESGMPKERFSAEFPKEGPSILRIQQVVRGDSAAYFCASSPTVTNEKLFFGSGTQLSVL.

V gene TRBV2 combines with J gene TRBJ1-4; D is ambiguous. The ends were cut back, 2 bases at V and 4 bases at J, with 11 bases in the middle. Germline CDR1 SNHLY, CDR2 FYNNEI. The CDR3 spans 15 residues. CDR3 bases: TGTGCCAGCAGTGAAATGGGGAGCAGTAATGAAAAACTGTTTTTT. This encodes CASSEMGSSNEKLFF.

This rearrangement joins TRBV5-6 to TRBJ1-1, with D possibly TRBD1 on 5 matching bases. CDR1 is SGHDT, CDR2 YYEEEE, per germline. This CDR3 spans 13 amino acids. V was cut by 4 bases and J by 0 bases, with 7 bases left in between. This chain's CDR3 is CASSPGVNTEAFF. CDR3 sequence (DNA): TGTGCCAGCAGCCCGGGGGTGAACACTGAAGCTTTCTTT. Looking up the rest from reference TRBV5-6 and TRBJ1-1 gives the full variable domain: DAGVTQSPTHLIKTRGQQVTLRCSPKSGHDTVSWYQQALGQGPQFIFQYYEEEERQRGNFPDRFSGHQFPNYSSELNVNALLLGDSALYLCASSPGVNTEAFFGQGTRLTVV.